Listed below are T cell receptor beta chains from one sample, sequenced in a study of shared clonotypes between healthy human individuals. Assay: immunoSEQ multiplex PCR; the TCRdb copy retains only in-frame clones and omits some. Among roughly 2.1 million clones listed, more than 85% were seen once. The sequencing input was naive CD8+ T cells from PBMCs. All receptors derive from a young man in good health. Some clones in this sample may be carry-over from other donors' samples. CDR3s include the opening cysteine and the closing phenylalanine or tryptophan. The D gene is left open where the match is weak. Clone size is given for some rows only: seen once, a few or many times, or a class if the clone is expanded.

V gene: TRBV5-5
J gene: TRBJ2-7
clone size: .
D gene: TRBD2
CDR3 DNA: TGTGCCAGCAGCTTGGAGTACGGGGGGGCTAGCGAGCAGTACTTC
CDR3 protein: CASSLEYGGASEQYF

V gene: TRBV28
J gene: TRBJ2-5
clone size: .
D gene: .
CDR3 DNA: TGTGCCAGCAGTCCCCGTAGGGGGAGAGGCGTTGAGACCCAGTACTTC
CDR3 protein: CASSPRRGRGVETQYF

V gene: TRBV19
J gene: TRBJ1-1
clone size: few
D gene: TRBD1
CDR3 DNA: TGTGCCAGTAGTCCCTGGACAGGGGGCACTGAAGCTTTCTTT
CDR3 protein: CASSPWTGGTEAFF

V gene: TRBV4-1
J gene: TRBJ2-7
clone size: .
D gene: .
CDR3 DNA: TGCGCCAGCAGCCAGCCGGGACGCGGCACCTACGAGCAGTACTTC
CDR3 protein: CASSQPGRGTYEQYF

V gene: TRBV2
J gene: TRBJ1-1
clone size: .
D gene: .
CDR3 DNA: TGTGCCAGGAGAGCACGCGGAAACACTGAAGCTTTCTTT
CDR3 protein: CARRARGNTEAFF

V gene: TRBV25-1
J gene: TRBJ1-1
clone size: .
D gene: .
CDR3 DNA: TGTGCCAGCAGTGAATACGGCCAGCCTAACACTGAAGCTTTCTTT
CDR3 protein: CASSEYGQPNTEAFF

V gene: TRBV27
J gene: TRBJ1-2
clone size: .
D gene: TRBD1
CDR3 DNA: TGTGCCAGCAGTTTAGCCCGGGACAGGCATGGCTACACCTTC
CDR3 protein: CASSLARDRHGYTF

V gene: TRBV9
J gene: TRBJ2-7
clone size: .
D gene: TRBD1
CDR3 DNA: TGTGCCAGCAGCGCCCAGACAGGGCCAACCTACGAGCAGTACTTC
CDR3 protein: CASSAQTGPTYEQYF

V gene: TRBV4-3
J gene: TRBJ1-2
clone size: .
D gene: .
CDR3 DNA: TGCGCCAGCAGCCAAGAGGGTGAGGCGGGGGGCACGGGCTACACCTTC
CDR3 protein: CASSQEGEAGGTGYTF

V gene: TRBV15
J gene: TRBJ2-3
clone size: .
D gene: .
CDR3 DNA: TGTGCCACCAACCCCAGGGGCGAATACGGAACGCAGTATTTT
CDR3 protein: CATNPRGEYGTQYF

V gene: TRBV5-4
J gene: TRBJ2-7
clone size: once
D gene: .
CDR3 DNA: TGTGCCAGCAGCTTGGGTGCCTCAGGGTTCGACGAGCAGTACTTC
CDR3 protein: CASSLGASGFDEQYF

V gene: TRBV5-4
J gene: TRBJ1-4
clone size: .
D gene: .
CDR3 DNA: TGTGCCAGCAGCTCCATTGACGGCGGAACTAATGAAAAACTGTTTTTT
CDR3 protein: CASSSIDGGTNEKLFF

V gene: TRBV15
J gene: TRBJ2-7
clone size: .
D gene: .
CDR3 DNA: TGTGCCACCAGCCTGGCACTCGGCAACTACGAGCAGTACTTC
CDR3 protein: CATSLALGNYEQYF

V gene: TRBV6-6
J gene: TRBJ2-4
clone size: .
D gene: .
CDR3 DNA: TGTGCCAGCACCCCCGGGGCTAGCGCAAAAAACATTCAGTACTTC
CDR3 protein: CASTPGASAKNIQYF

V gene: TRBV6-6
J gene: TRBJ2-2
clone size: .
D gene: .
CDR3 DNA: TGTGCCAGCACCGATAAGGGTTTGGCAGGGGAGCTGTTTTTT
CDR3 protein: CASTDKGLAGELFF

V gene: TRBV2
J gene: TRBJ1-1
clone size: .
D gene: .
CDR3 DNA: TGTGCCAGCACTGGGGGACCGGGCTACACTGAAGCTTTCTTT
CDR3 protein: CASTGGPGYTEAFF

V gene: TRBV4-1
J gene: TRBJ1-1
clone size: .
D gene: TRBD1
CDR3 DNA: TGCGCCAGCAGCCAAGCAGGGACAGGGGTAGAGGCTTTCTTT
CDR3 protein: CASSQAGTGVEAFF

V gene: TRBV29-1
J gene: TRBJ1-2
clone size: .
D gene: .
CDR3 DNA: TGCAGCGTTGAAGGGACGACAGACCCACTAAGGGGCTATGGCTACACCTTC
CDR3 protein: CSVEGTTDPLRGYGYTF

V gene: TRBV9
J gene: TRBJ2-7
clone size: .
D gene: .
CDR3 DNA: TGTGCCAGCAGCGTACAGACAGGCGGTGGGCAGTACTTC
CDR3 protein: CASSVQTGGGQYF

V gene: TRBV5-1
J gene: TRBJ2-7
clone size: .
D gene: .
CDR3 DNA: TGCGCCAGCAGCTTATTCCCCGGGGGCGCGTACGAGCAGTACTTC
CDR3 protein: CASSLFPGGAYEQYF

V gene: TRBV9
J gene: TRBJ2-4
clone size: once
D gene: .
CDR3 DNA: TGTGCCAGCAGCGAGAGGGGGAAGGGGGACATTCAGTACTTC
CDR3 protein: CASSERGKGDIQYF

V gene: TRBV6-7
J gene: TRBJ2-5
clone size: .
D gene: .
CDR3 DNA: TGTGCCAGCAGCTGCCAGACAAGGGTTGAGAGAGAGACCCAGTACTTC
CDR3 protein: CASSCQTRVERETQYF